These 20 T cell receptor beta chains were sequenced from one sample in a study of shared clonotypes between healthy human individuals. TCRdb keeps only in-frame clones here, not all; method: immunoSEQ multiplex PCR. The sample has fewer than 650,000 clones; 75% to 85% are singletons. The source material was PBMCs. These receptors all stem from a woman in her 40s in good health. Some clones in this sample may be carry-over from other donors' samples.

This clone was seen once. The rearrangement links TRBV6-1 to TRBJ1-2; no firm D call. Trimming cost V 7 bases and J 4 bases, with 10 bases left between them. CDR3 length equals 12 residues. Germline lookup yields CDR1 MNHNS and CDR2 SASEGT. The CDR3 coding sequence is TGTGCCAGCAAGAGCTATCTCTATGGCTACACCTTC. It encodes CASKSYLYGYTF.

This clone was counted between two and nine times. The V call is TRBV4-3, the J call TRBJ1-4; no firm D call. With 0 bases removed from V and 4 bases from J, the gap between germline ends came to 15 bases. Germline V CDR1 and CDR2: LGHNA, YSLEER. This CDR3 has 17 amino acids. The CDR3 DNA is TGCGCCAGCAGCCAAGATACCCTCAGGCGATTTAATGAAAAACTGTTTTTT. Encoded protein: CASSQDTLRRFNEKLFF.

V and J are TRBV5-1 and TRBJ2-7; TRBD2 is a possible D gene (5 bases). V shed 0 bases and J shed 2 bases, with 12 bases lying between them. This CDR3 has 15 amino acids. Germline V CDR1 and CDR2: SGHRS, YFSETQ. This chain's CDR3 is CASSLDGGSAYEQYF. The CDR3, as DNA: TGCGCCAGCAGCTTGGATGGCGGGTCCGCCTACGAGCAGTACTTC.

The rearrangement uses TRBV6-6 and TRBJ2-7, with a weak D call TRBD1 (5 bases). CDR3 length: 12 amino acids. The germline V gene encodes CDR1 MNHNY and CDR2 SVGAGI (reference sequence). The V and J ends lost 6 bases and 5 bases respectively, with 11 bases between them. CDR3 loop: CASSQKGNEQYF. The CDR3 DNA reads TGTGCCAGCAGCCAAAAGGGGAACGAGCAGTACTTC.

This chain uses TRBV7-9 with TRBJ2-5; 14 bases are a match to TRBD2. Per the germline V gene, CDR1 is SEHNR and CDR2 is FQNEAQ (reference sequence). Trimming took 3 bases from V and 5 from J; bases not matched to a gene: 2. CDR3 size: 15 residues. The CDR3 region is CASSLGLAGVETQYF. In nucleotides, the CDR3 is TGTGCCAGCAGCTTGGGACTAGCGGGAGTGGAGACCCAGTACTTC.

This chain uses TRBV5-1 with TRBJ2-1, with TRBD2 matching 7 bases. This CDR3 comprises 12 residues. V trimming: 5 bases; J trimming: 7 bases; junction bases outside the gene matches: 3. Germline-derived CDR1 and CDR2 are SGHRS and YFSETQ. CDR3 DNA: TGCGCCAGCAGGCTAGCGGTTAATGAGCAGTTCTTC. Its translation: CASRLAVNEQFF.

This clone showed up just a few times. This chain joins TRBV25-1 and TRBJ2-1; 10 positions agree with TRBD2. Trimming removed 2 bases from V and 9 bases from J; junction bases left unmatched: 4. Germline lookup yields CDR1 MGHDK and CDR2 SYGVNS. The CDR3 consists of 14 residues. CDR3 coding DNA: TGTGCCAGCAGTGAACTAGCGGGAGCCGGTGAGCAGTTCTTC. Translation gives CASSELAGAGEQFF. The full variable domain, completed using reference TRBV25-1 and TRBJ2-1, is EADIYQTPRYLVIGTGKKITLECSQTMGHDKMYWYQQDPGMELHLIHYSYGVNSTEKGDLSSESTVSRIRTEHFPLTLESARPSHTSQYLCASSELAGAGEQFFGPGTRLTVL.

In regard to this clone: A junction boundary mismatches the germline segment, possibly from a read error. V is TRBV28 and J is TRBJ1-3; D is undetermined. This CDR3 has 14 amino acids. Germline CDR1 is MDHEN and CDR2 is SYDVKM. This CDR3 reads CASSPGPSANTIYF. Written as DNA, the CDR3 is TGTGCCAGCAGCCCCGGGCCTTCTGCAAACACCATATATTTT.

The rearrangement uses TRBV28 and TRBJ2-1; 9 bases line up with TRBD2. The CDR3 loop spans 18 amino acids. Germline CDR1 and CDR2: MDHEN and SYDVKM. V shed 1 base, J shed 0 bases, and the junction held 7 bases outside the gene matches. CDR3: CASSLFPSGRHSYNEQFF. The CDR3 nucleotides read TGTGCCAGCAGTTTATTCCCCAGCGGGAGGCACTCCTACAATGAGCAGTTCTTC.

This chain links TRBV30 with TRBJ2-5; D is unclear. This CDR3 has 14 amino acids. Trimming removed 4 bases from V and 4 bases from J, with 16 bases in between. CDR1 is GTSNPN, CDR2 SVGIG, per germline (reference sequence). CDR3 bases: TGTGCCTGGAAGTTTTCGCCGGGTTTAGAGACCCAGTACTTC. This translates into CAWKFSPGLETQYF.

V usage is TRBV29-1 and J usage is TRBJ2-1; the D gene is possibly TRBD2 (5 bases). The germline gives CDR1 SQVTM, CDR2 ANQGSEA. Trimming stripped 2 bases from V and 0 bases from J, with 14 bases between. The CDR3 contains 16 residues. The CDR3 loop reads CSVEIAAASSYNEQFF. In nucleotides, the CDR3 is TGCAGCGTTGAAATCGCAGCGGCCAGCTCCTACAATGAGCAGTTCTTC.

The V call is TRBV28, the J call TRBJ2-3; 12 nucleotides line up with TRBD2. J lost 4 bases, V lost 5 bases, and 7 bases had no gene match. This CDR3 region has 16 residues. Germline V gene data show CDR1 as MDHEN and CDR2 as SYDVKM. In nucleotides, the CDR3 is TGTGCCAGCAGTCGCGGACTAGCGGGAAGGTCAGATACGCAGTATTTT. Amino acid sequence: CASSRGLAGRSDTQYF.

This clone was counted between two and nine times. The gene calls are TRBV21-1 and TRBJ2-6. TRBV21-1 constitutes a pseudogene. The CDR3 length is 16 residues. DNA for the CDR3: TGTGCCAGCAGCAAAGAAAAAGGATCTGGGGCCAACGTCCTGACTTTC. This translates into CASSKEKGSGANVLTF.

The CDR3 DNA follows: TGTGCCACCGCCGGGGGAACCAACTATGGCTACACCTTC. It codes for CATAGGTNYGYTF. The chain joins TRBV6-5 to TRBJ1-2; possibly TRBD1 for D (5 bases). Between the trimmed V and J ends, which lost 10 bases and 2 bases, there was a span of 14 bases. Germline CDR1 reads MNHEY; CDR2 reads SVGAGI. This CDR3 region has 13 residues.

This sequence joins TRBV28 and TRBJ2-3; either TRBD1 or TRBD2 may supply D (6 bases each). Germline loops: CDR1 MDHEN, CDR2 SYDVKM. CDR3 length: 16 amino acids. V dropped 0 bases and J dropped 9 bases, with 19 bases sitting between them. The chain's CDR3 is CASSLWRGFQQGTQYF. Here the CDR3 DNA reads TGTGCCAGCAGTTTATGGCGGGGCTTCCAACAGGGCACGCAGTATTTT.

This clone was seen a single time. The chain links TRBV5-6 to TRBJ2-7, with a possible D match to TRBD2 (6 bases). This CDR3 spans 15 amino acids. V was shortened by 3 bases and J by 6 bases, with 19 bases between the two germline ends. Germline V lookup: CDR1 SGHDT, CDR2 YYEEEE. CDR3: CASSSPVAGPLEQYF. The CDR3 nucleotides read TGTGCCAGCAGCTCGCCGGTCGCGGGACCCCTCGAGCAGTACTTC.

V usage is TRBV5-1 and J usage is TRBJ2-1; D gene uncertain. Germline V CDR1 and CDR2: SGHRS, YFSETQ. The CDR3 loop spans 13 amino acids. V was clipped by 7 bases and J by 4 bases, with 12 bases between them. The CDR3 loop reads CASSLGIYNEQFF. CDR3 in DNA: TGCGCCAGCTCCTTAGGTATTTACAATGAGCAGTTCTTC.

V usage is TRBV6-5 and J usage is TRBJ2-7, with D unclear. CDR1 MNHEY and CDR2 SVGAGI come from the germline V gene. V gave up 0 bases and J gave up 5 bases, with 2 bases separating them. The CDR3 runs to 11 residues. Written as DNA, the CDR3 is TGTGCCAGCAGTTACTCAGACGAGCAGTACTTC. This codes for CASSYSDEQYF.

This clone was counted many times. This chain joins TRBV30 and TRBJ2-2; the match to TRBD1 covers 9 bases. CDR3 length: 14 residues. Unmatched junction bases numbered 5, after V lost 3 bases and J lost 6 bases. Germline CDR1 reads GTSNPN; CDR2 reads SVGIG (reference sequence). Here the CDR3 reads CAWRPRQGAGELFF. Written as DNA, the CDR3 is TGTGCCTGGAGGCCAAGACAGGGGGCCGGGGAGCTGTTTTTT.

This chain joins TRBV5-4 and TRBJ1-3; 7 bases agree with TRBD1. The ends lost 3 bases at V and 0 bases at J; junction bases unmatched: 6. CDR1 is SGHNT and CDR2 is YYREEE in the germline V gene (reference sequence). The CDR3 has 16 residues. The CDR3 loop reads CASSWTGPLSGNTIYF. CDR3 DNA: TGTGCCAGCAGCTGGACAGGCCCCCTCTCTGGAAACACCATATATTTT. Based on the CDR3 plus reference TRBV5-4 and TRBJ1-3, the full variable domain is ETGVTQSPTHLIKTRGQQVTLRCSSQSGHNTVSWYQQALGQGPQFIFQYYREEENGRGNFPPRFSGLQFPNYSSELNVNALELDDSALYLCASSWTGPLSGNTIYFGEGSWLTVV.